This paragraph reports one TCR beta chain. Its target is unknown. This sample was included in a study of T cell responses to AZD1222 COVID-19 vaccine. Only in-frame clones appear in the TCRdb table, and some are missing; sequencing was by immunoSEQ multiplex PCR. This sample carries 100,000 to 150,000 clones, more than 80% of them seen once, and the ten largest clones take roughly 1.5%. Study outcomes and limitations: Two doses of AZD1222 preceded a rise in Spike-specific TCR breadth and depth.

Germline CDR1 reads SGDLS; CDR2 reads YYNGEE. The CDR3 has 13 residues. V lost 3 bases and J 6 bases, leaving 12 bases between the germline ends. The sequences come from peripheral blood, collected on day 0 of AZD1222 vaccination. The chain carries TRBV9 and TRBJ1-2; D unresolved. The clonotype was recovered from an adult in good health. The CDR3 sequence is CASSAPLPNGYTF. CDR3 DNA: TGTGCCAGCAGCGCCCCCCTTCCGAATGGCTACACCTTC.